This T cell receptor (beta chain) is from a study of graft-versus-host responses after intestinal transplantation. Lymphocytes (intraepithelial and lamina propria) were released by processing the graft tissue. Clones were sequenced by immunoSEQ multiplex PCR, and TCRdb holds only the in-frame ones, with some missing. The sample contains roughly 14,000 clones, 74% of which appear only once. The CDR3 spans 12 residues. Germline V lookup: CDR1 LNHDA, CDR2 SQIVND (reference sequence). Trimming cost V 11 bases and J 4 bases; bases outside gene matches: 7. Sequencing was performed on ileum tissue, taken 14 days after transplant. The gene calls are TRBV19 and TRBJ1-2, with 7 bases identical to TRBD1. The receptor was derived from a human patient who received an intestinal transplant, so some T cells may come from the graft donor. CDR3 residues: CAGWTGGYGYTF. DNA for the CDR3: TGTGCCGGATGGACAGGAGGCTATGGCTACACCTTC.